Described below is a single T cell receptor (beta chain) sequence and its context. This entry comes from a study of T cell responses to AZD1222 COVID-19 vaccine. The CDR3 extends over 14 amino acids. Germline V gene sequence: CDR1 MGHRA, CDR2 YSYEKL. Trimming removed 1 base from V and 2 bases from J, with 9 bases in between. Measured with immunoSEQ multiplex PCR; TCRdb has only the in-frame clones, and not every one. The sample lists some 97,000 clones, about 89% occurring once. The specimen was peripheral blood, collected on day 0 of MenACWY control vaccination. The chain combines TRBV4-1 with TRBJ2-7; the D is unclear. The TCR sequence derives from an adult in good health. The CDR3 nucleotides are TGCGCCAGCAGCCAAGGAGCGCGGCCCTACGAGCAGTACTTC. This encodes CASSQGARPYEQYF.